This is a list of T cell receptor beta chains from one sample in a study of T cell repertoires in cytomegalovirus infection. TCRdb processed the reads anew with MiXCR; each CDR3 protein has one entry. The repertoire includes 160,000 or so distinct CDR3 sequences, roughly a quarter of them detected once, and approximately 11% sits in the top ten. What was sequenced was PBMCs. The receptor set was obtained from a human donor in good health (CMV status not recorded). Some clones in this sample may be carry-over from other donors' samples. Both conserved end residues are part of each CDR3. The order of the fields is clone size, D gene, V gene, J gene, CDR3 protein, CDR3 DNA. A D gene is named only where the DNA matches it firmly. A row's size may be missing; if present it is once, few, many or a size class.

>-|-|TRBV4-1|TRBJ1-3
CASSQGLSSANTIYF
TGCGCCAGCAGCCAAGGTTTGAGTTCGGCGAACACCATATATTTT
>once|TRBD1|TRBV20-1|TRBJ1-6
CSARERGQPYSPLHF
TGCAGTGCTAGAGAACGGGGACAGCCATACTCACCCCTCCACTTT
>many|-|TRBV7-2|TRBJ2-2
CASSLPDTGELFF
TGTGCCAGCAGCTTACCGGACACCGGGGAGCTGTTTTTT
>-|-|TRBV20-1|TRBJ2-3
CSAIRLESSTDTQYF
TGCAGTGCTATCCGACTGGAATCTAGCACAGATACGCAGTATTTT
>-|-|TRBV7-3|TRBJ1-1
CASNTYQFNTEAFF
TGTGCCAGCAACACGTATCAGTTCAACACTGAAGCTTTCTTT
>many|-|TRBV28|TRBJ2-7
CASSSPPDGDYEQYF
TGTGCCAGCAGTTCTCCCCCGGACGGCGACTACGAGCAGTACTTC
>few|-|TRBV28|TRBJ1-5
CASRDSYNQPQHF
TGTGCCAGCAGGGACAGTTACAATCAGCCCCAGCATTTT
>few|-|TRBV6-6|TRBJ2-3
CASLTYNTQYF
TGTGCCAGCCTGACCTACAATACGCAGTATTTT
>-|-|TRBV7-6|TRBJ2-5
CASSLLEGETQYF
TGTGCCAGCAGCTTATTGGAGGGGGAGACCCAGTACTTC
>-|-|TRBV6-5|TRBJ2-3
CASSYESGPDTQYF
TGTGCCAGCAGTTACGAGAGCGGACCAGATACGCAGTATTTT
>-|TRBD1|TRBV28|TRBJ1-5
CASSLYGTENQPQHF
TGTGCCAGCAGTTTATATGGGACAGAGAATCAGCCCCAGCATTTT
>few|-|TRBV5-4|TRBJ2-6
CASSTGTSSGANVLTF
TGTGCCAGCAGCACCGGGACGAGCTCTGGGGCCAACGTCCTGACTTTC
>few|-|TRBV27|TRBJ2-6
CASSSPVSGANVLTF
TGTGCCAGCAGTTCACCTGTCTCTGGGGCCAACGTCCTGACTTTC
>many|TRBD2|TRBV7-9|TRBJ2-1
CASIPDSGGTSSYNEQFF
TGTGCCAGCATTCCGGACAGCGGGGGCACGAGCTCCTACAATGAGCAGTTCTTC
>few|-|TRBV23-1|TRBJ2-5
CASSQGGSSKETQYF
TGCGCCAGCAGTCAAGGCGGTTCTTCGAAAGAGACCCAGTACTTC
>few|-|TRBV12-3/TRBV12-4|TRBJ1-1
CASSLRRSYEAFF
TGTGCCAGCAGTTTACGTAGGAGCTATGAAGCTTTCTTT
>few|-|TRBV6-2/TRBV6-3|TRBJ2-4
CASSYSLRDLSKNIQYF
TGTGCCAGCAGTTACTCTCTCCGGGATTTGTCCAAAAACATTCAGTACTTC
>many|TRBD2|TRBV7-8|TRBJ2-1
CASSSGMTSGRSYNEQFF
TGTGCCAGCAGCTCCGGTATGACTAGCGGGAGGTCCTACAATGAGCAGTTCTTC
>many|-|TRBV6-2/TRBV6-3|TRBJ2-1
CASSYSGVPGSSYNEQFF
TGTGCCAGCAGTTACTCTGGCGTTCCCGGGAGCTCCTACAATGAGCAGTTCTTC
>-|-|TRBV5-1|TRBJ2-7
CASSLDPGAYEQYF
TGCGCCAGCAGCTTGGATCCAGGCGCCTACGAGCAGTACTTC
>many|TRBD1|TRBV7-8|TRBJ2-3
CASRTTGGRTDTQYF
TGTGCCAGCAGAACTACAGGGGGCAGGACAGATACGCAGTATTTT
>-|-|TRBV18|TRBJ2-7
CASSRGDEQYF
TGTGCCAGCTCACGGGGTGACGAGCAGTACTTC
>-|-|TRBV19|TRBJ2-1
CASSIVGGPNEQFF
TGTGCCAGTAGTATAGTTGGGGGACCCAATGAGCAGTTCTTC
>many|-|TRBV7-6|TRBJ1-2
CASSAFGLYGYTF
TGTGCCAGCAGCGCGTTTGGACTTTATGGCTACACCTTC
>-|TRBD2|TRBV4-1|TRBJ2-3
CASSQDPAAVGPLAGVATDTQYF
TGCGCCAGCAGCCAAGATCCAGCAGCGGTAGGCCCCCTAGCGGGGGTTGCCACAGATACGCAGTATTTT
>-|-|TRBV6-5|TRBJ2-3
CASSLRTITTDTQYF
TGTGCCAGCAGTTTAAGAACTATCACCACAGATACGCAGTATTTT
>-|-|TRBV2|TRBJ2-7
CASRSRAGEQYF
TGTGCCAGCAGGTCCCGCGCTGGCGAGCAGTACTTC
>-|-|TRBV19|TRBJ2-6
CASNVVRTSGANVLTF
TGTGCCAGTAACGTGGTGCGGACCTCTGGGGCCAACGTCCTGACTTTC
>-|-|TRBV6-1|TRBJ2-1
CASSEYSEQFF
TGTGCCAGCAGTGAATACTCTGAGCAGTTCTTC
>many|-|TRBV7-2|TRBJ2-6
CASSLGGTGANVLTF
TGTGCCAGCAGCTTAGGAGGAACTGGGGCCAACGTCCTGACTTTC
>-|-|TRBV29-1|TRBJ2-2
CSVLTRFPGELFF
TGCAGCGTGCTCACTAGGTTCCCCGGGGAGCTGTTTTTT
>few|TRBD2|TRBV7-9|TRBJ2-1
CASSLERSGGPYNEQFF
TGTGCCAGCAGCTTAGAACGTTCGGGGGGGCCCTACAATGAGCAGTTCTTC
>many|-|TRBV5-1|TRBJ2-7
CASQAEGRFYEQYF
TGCGCCAGCCAAGCGGAGGGACGGTTCTACGAGCAGTACTTC
>few|TRBD1|TRBV20-1|TRBJ1-2
CSASRRDRANGYTF
TGCAGTGCCTCCCGTCGGGACAGGGCAAACGGCTACACCTTC
>few|-|TRBV29-1|TRBJ2-7
CSVGAYEQYF
TGCAGCGTTGGAGCCTACGAGCAGTACTTC
>few|-|TRBV27|TRBJ2-1
CASSSSGTGNEQFF
TGTGCCAGCAGTTCTAGCGGGACAGGGAATGAGCAGTTCTTC
>many|TRBD1|TRBV7-8|TRBJ2-5
CASSLTGGKETQYF
TGTGCCAGCAGCTTGACAGGGGGGAAAGAGACCCAGTACTTC
>-|-|TRBV14|TRBJ2-1
CASSQDTLGQGSSYNEQFF
TGTGCCAGCAGCCAAGATACCCTGGGGCAGGGGAGCTCCTACAATGAGCAGTTCTTC
>-|TRBD1|TRBV20-1|TRBJ2-5
CSAGSGTGQETQYF
TGCAGTGCTGGATCGGGGACAGGGCAAGAGACCCAGTACTTC
>-|-|TRBV5-1|TRBJ1-4
CASSLGTVSNEKLFF
TGCGCCAGCAGCTTGGGCACAGTTTCGAATGAAAAACTGTTTTTT
>many|-|TRBV11-2|TRBJ2-2
CASSLDLSGANTGELFF
TGTGCCAGCAGCTTAGATCTGTCAGGGGCAAATACCGGGGAGCTGTTTTTT
>-|-|TRBV9|TRBJ2-1
CASSVAGVEQFF
TGTGCCAGCAGCGTAGCCGGGGTGGAGCAGTTCTTC
>many|-|TRBV7-3|TRBJ1-1
CASSSTPNTEAFF
TGTGCCAGCAGCTCCACACCAAACACTGAAGCTTTCTTT
>-|-|TRBV28|TRBJ1-2
CASSLHRQAGYTF
TGTGCCAGCAGTTTACACAGACAGGCGGGCTACACCTTC
>many|-|TRBV7-2|TRBJ1-4
CASSLSDATNEKLFF
TGTGCCAGCAGCTTGTCAGATGCAACTAATGAAAAACTGTTTTTT
>many|-|TRBV28|TRBJ2-5
CASSLGLGQYF
TGTGCCAGCAGTTTGGGACTCGGGCAGTACTTC
>-|TRBD2|TRBV29-1|TRBJ2-1
CSVDSAGVYNEQFF
TGCAGCGTTGATTCGGCGGGGGTCTACAATGAGCAGTTCTTC
>-|-|TRBV27|TRBJ1-5
CANSPTEHNQPQHF
TGTGCCAACAGTCCGACAGAGCACAATCAGCCCCAGCATTTT
>many|-|TRBV7-2|TRBJ2-3
CASSSQGRSTDTQYF
TGTGCCAGCAGTTCCCAGGGTAGGAGCACAGATACGCAGTATTTT
>few|-|TRBV20-1|TRBJ2-1
CSVTPTTGYYNEQFF
TGCAGTGTTACTCCGACCACCGGCTACTACAATGAGCAGTTCTTC
>many|TRBD1|TRBV10-3|TRBJ1-1
CAISETGGVTYAFF
TGTGCCATCAGTGAGACAGGGGGCGTAACGTACGCTTTCTTT
>-|-|TRBV7-2|TRBJ2-7
CASSPRQVGEQYF
TGTGCCAGCAGCCCTCGCCAAGTCGGGGAGCAGTACTTC
>-|-|TRBV6-2/TRBV6-3|TRBJ2-7
CASSRPGTYEQYF
TGTGCCAGCAGTCGCCCGGGCACCTACGAGCAGTACTTC
>-|-|TRBV7-2|TRBJ1-5
CASSLVGESNQPQHF
TGTGCCAGCAGCTTAGTAGGGGAGAGCAATCAGCCCCAGCATTTT
>-|-|TRBV19|TRBJ1-1
CASSISVNTEAFF
TGTGCCAGTAGTATATCCGTGAACACTGAAGCTTTCTTT
>many|-|TRBV7-2|TRBJ2-1
CASGFSYNEQFF
TGTGCCAGCGGATTCTCCTACAATGAGCAGTTCTTC
>-|TRBD1|TRBV29-1|TRBJ1-2
CSVLGQGSFGDYTF
TGCAGCGTTCTGGGACAGGGGTCCTTTGGCGACTACACCTTC
>few|-|TRBV27|TRBJ2-7
CASSPAGTYSYEQYF
TGTGCCAGCAGTCCCGCCGGGACATATAGCTACGAGCAGTACTTC
>few|-|TRBV28|TRBJ2-1
CASSLLGGRGNEQFF
TGTGCCAGCAGTTTACTCGGGGGCCGGGGCAATGAGCAGTTCTTC
>few|-|TRBV24-1|TRBJ1-2
CATMAEAGGYTF
TGTGCCACCATGGCGGAGGCTGGTGGCTACACCTTC